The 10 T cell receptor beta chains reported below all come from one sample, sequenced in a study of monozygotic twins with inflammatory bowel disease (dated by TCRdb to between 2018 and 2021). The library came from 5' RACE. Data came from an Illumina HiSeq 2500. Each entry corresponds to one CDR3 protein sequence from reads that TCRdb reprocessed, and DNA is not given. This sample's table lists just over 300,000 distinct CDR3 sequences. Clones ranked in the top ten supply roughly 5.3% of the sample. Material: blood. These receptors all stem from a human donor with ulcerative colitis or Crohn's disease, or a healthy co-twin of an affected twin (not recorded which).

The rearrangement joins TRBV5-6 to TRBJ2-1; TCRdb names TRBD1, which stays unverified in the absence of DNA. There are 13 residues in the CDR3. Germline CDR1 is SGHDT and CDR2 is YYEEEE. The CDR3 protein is CASSSPPPYEQFF.

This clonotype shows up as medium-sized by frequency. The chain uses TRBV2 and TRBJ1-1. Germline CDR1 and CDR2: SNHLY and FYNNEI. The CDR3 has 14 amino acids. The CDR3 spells CASSEYGVRAEAFF. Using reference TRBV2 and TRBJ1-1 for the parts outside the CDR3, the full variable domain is EPEVTQTPSHQVTQMGQEVILRCVPISNHLYFYWYRQILGQKVEFLVSFYNNEISEKSEIFDDQFSVERPDGSNFTLKIRSTKLEDSAMYFCASSEYGVRAEAFFGQGTRLTVV.

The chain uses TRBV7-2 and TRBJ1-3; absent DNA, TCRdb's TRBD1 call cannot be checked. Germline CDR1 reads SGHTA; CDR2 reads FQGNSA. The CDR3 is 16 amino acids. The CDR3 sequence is CASSLRPLGSGNTIYF.

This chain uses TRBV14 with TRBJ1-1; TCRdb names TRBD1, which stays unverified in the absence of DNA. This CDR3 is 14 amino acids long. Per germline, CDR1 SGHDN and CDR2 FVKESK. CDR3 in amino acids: CASRRGSLDTEAFF.

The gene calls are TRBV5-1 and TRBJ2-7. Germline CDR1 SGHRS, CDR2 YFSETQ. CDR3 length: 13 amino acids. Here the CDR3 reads CASSYESSYEQYF.

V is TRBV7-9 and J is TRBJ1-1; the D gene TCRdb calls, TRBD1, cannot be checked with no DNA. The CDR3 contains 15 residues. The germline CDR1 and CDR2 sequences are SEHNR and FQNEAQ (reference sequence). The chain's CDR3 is CANGQGNLLSTEAFF.

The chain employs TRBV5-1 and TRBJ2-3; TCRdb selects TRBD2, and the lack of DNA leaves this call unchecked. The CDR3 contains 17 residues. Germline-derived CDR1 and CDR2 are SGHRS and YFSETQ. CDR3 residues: CASSLNARALDTDTQYF.

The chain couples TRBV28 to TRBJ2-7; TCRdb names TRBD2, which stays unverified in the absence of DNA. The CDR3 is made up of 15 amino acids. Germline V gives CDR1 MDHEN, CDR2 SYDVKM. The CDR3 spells CASSLTLAGVDEQYF.

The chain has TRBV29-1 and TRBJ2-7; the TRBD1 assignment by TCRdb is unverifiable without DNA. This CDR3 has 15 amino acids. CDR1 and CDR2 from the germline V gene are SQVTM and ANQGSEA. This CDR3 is CSVGSPGRSPYEQYF.

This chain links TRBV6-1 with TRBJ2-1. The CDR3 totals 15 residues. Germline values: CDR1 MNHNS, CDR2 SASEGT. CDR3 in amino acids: CASSRSGSSLNEQFF.